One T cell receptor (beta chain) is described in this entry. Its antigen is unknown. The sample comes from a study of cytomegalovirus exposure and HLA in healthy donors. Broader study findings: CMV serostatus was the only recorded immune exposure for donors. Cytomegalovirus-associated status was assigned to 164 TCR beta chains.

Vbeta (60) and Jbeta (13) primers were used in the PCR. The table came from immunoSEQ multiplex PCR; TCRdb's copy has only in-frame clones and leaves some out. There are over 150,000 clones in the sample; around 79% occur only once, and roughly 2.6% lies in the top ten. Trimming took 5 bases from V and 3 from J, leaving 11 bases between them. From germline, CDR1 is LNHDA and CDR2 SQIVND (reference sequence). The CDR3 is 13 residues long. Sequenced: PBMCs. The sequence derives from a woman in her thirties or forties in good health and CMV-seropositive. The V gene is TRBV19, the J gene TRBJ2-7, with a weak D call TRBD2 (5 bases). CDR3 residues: CASSRSLDYEQYF. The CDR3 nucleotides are TGTGCCAGTAGTCGCTCACTAGACTACGAGCAGTACTTC.